Reported below is one TCR beta chain. TCR beta CDR3 region amplification was performed from RNA transcripts. A set of HTBI primers served as the primers for a first-round RT-PCR of the TCR CDR3. TCRdb re-called the multiplex PCR reads through MiXCR, storing one row per CDR3 protein. The table lists fewer than 550,000 distinct CDR3 sequences, around 14% of them singletons. Trimming took off 3 bases at V and 0 bases at J, with 15 bases between the two ends. CDR1 and CDR2 (germline): LGHNA, YSLEER. The CDR3 covers 16 residues. The entry originates in a study of T cells in Graves' hyperthyroidism and ophthalmopathy. Patients aged 18 to 65 with hyperthyroidism were newly diagnosed, with duration under 2 months.

The clonotype comes from a woman younger than 35 with Graves' hyperthyroidism. The V and J genes are TRBV4-3 and TRBJ2-7; weak D call: TRBD1 (5 bases). The sequenced sample was blood. CDR3 sequence: CASSQDRGTNSYEQYF. For the CDR3, the DNA is TGCGCCAGCAGCCAGGATAGGGGAACCAACTCCTACGAGCAGTACTTC.